These 4 T cell receptor beta chains came from one sample sequenced in a study of T cell clonality in common variable immunodeficiency. Repertoires were generated with immunoSEQ multiplex PCR, while TCRdb's copy carries only in-frame clones and drops some. The sample is made up of tens of thousands of clones, none counted only once. The material sequenced was peripheral blood mononuclear cells. All receptors derive from a person aged 18 to 69 in good health.

This clone was picked up a small number of times. With the read ending 3 residues before the CDR3 end, the germline J gene is used to fill in that end. The chain carries TRBV18 and TRBJ2-3; D call uncertain. V shed 4 bases and J shed 2 bases, with 13 bases lying between them. The CDR3 has 15 residues. Germline V gene data show CDR1 as KGHSH and CDR2 as LQKENI. CDR3 bases read: TGTGCCAGCTCACGGCTGACACCGGACACAGATACG. Protein: CASSRLTPDTDT. From start to end, the CDR3 is CASSRLTPDTDTQYF.

This clone was counted at least ten times. Read sequence stops 3 residues before the CDR3 end, and the germline J gene provides the missing end. The gene calls are TRBV7-3 and TRBJ2-3, with TRBD2 identical over 8 bases. V was pared by 3 bases and J by 0 bases, with 2 bases of the junction left unmatched. The CDR3 contains 15 residues. Germline values: CDR1 SGHTA, CDR2 FQGTGA. This chain's CDR3 is CASSFSGTSTDTQYF. The CDR3 DNA, read in part, is TGTGCCAGCAGCTTTAGCGGGACTAGCACAGATACG.

In its sample, this clone was seen many times. The CDR3 extends 3 residues past the end of the read, so its final part is completed from the germline J gene. This chain connects TRBV18 to TRBJ2-1; 8 positions match TRBD1. Germline CDR1 KGHSH, CDR2 LQKENI. Losses at the gene ends were 5 bases for V and 6 bases for J; bases not matched to a gene: 3. The CDR3 consists of 13 residues. The CDR3 spells CASSSDRANEQFF. Partial CDR3 DNA: TGTGCCAGCTCATCGGACAGGGCCAATGAG.

This clone came up many times. The CDR3 end lies 3 residues beyond the end of the read and is filled in from the germline J gene. The chain joins TRBV4-1 to TRBJ2-1, with a possible D match to TRBD2 (6 bases). The germline V gene encodes CDR1 MGHRA and CDR2 YSYEKL. The CDR3 consists of 18 residues. V was cut by 0 bases and J by 2 bases, with 17 bases left in between. The CDR3 bases that were read are TGCGCCAGCAGCCAAGAAAATTGGCGGGGCGAAGCCTACAATGAG. Protein product: CASSQENWRGEAYNE. The whole CDR3 reads CASSQENWRGEAYNEQFF.